These 5 T cell receptor beta chains came from one sample sequenced in a study of T cell responses to AZD1222 COVID-19 vaccine. Only in-frame clones appear in the TCRdb table, and some are missing; sequencing was by immunoSEQ multiplex PCR. This sample has about 110,000 clones, with roughly 86% found just once. The input for sequencing was peripheral blood, taken 28 days after the second AZD1222 dose. The receptors originated from an adult who received the AZD1222 COVID-19 vaccine.

The V gene is TRBV7-3, the J gene TRBJ2-5; no reliable D call. Trimming pared 5 bases from V and 0 bases from J, leaving 7 bases between. Germline V gene sequence: CDR1 SGHTA, CDR2 FQGTGA. The CDR3 covers 13 residues. The CDR3 sequence: CASSPLHQETQYF. CDR3 DNA: TGTGCCAGCAGCCCACTTCACCAAGAGACCCAGTACTTC.

The rearrangement joins TRBV6-5 to TRBJ2-5, with D hard to call. CDR3 length: 13 amino acids. The V gene lost 2 bases and the J gene lost 4 bases, with 8 bases spanning the gap. CDR1 and CDR2 from the germline V gene are MNHEY and SVGAGI. In nucleotides, the CDR3 is TGTGCCAGCAGTTACCTTACAGCAGAGACCCAGTACTTC. Its protein is CASSYLTAETQYF.

The V and J genes are TRBV6-2 or TRBV6-3 and TRBJ2-7; no definite D call. CDR1 is MNHEY and CDR2 is SVGEGT in the germline V gene. There are 14 residues in the CDR3. V lost 6 bases to trimming and J lost 3 bases, with 15 bases between them. The CDR3 protein is CASSPTLLNYEQYF. Here the CDR3 DNA reads TGTGCCAGCAGCCCTACGTTACTGAACTACGAGCAGTACTTC.

In its sample, this clone was seen once. The chain carries TRBV12-3 or TRBV12-4 and TRBJ2-7, with D tentatively TRBD2 (5 bases). The V end lost 3 bases, the J end lost 2 bases, and 8 bases lay between the germline ends. CDR3 length equals 13 residues. The CDR3 region is CASSFETTYEQYF. CDR3 DNA sequence: TGTGCCAGCAGTTTCGAGACTACCTACGAGCAGTACTTC.

The chain has TRBV20-1 and TRBJ1-6, with 7 bases that match TRBD1. This CDR3 is built from 18 residues. V lost 3 bases to trimming and J lost 10 bases; unmatched junction nucleotides: 21. CDR1 DFQATT and CDR2 SNEGSKA come from the germline V gene (reference sequence). DNA of the CDR3: TGCAGTGCTAGTCGCGGGCAGGGACCAGGGGGGTGGGGGTCACCCCTCCACTTT. Translated, it gives CSASRGQGPGGWGSPLHF.